Described below is a single T cell receptor (beta chain) sequence and its context. The data were produced by immunoSEQ multiplex PCR, yet TCRdb's version contains in-frame clones alone and is incomplete. The table includes under 750,000 clones, roughly 72% detected once. The sample originates from a study of shared clonotypes between healthy human individuals. As for the study in general: CD8 memory received one plate per donor, CD8 naive two, CD4 memory three and CD4 naive three.

Germline V gene data show CDR1 as WNHNN and CDR2 as SYGVQD (reference sequence). Between the trimmed V and J ends, which lost 3 bases and 9 bases, there was a span of 9 bases. The CDR3 loop spans 12 amino acids. Sequenced material: memory CD4+ T cells sorted from blood. The sample's subset: CD45RA-negative fraction. The receptor comes from a woman in her twenties or thirties in good health. The V and J genes are TRBV10-1 and TRBJ2-4, with D perhaps matching TRBD2 (5 bases). This chain's CDR3 is CASSDRGSIQYF. DNA of the CDR3: TGCGCCAGCAGTGATCGGGGTAGCATTCAGTACTTC.